This TCR beta chain was captured in a study of blood T cell repertoires in COVID-19. With 4 bases clipped from V and 1 base from J, the junction kept 7 bases outside the gene matches. Per germline, CDR1 SGHDT and CDR2 YYEEEE. The CDR3 has 16 residues. Clones were sequenced by immunoSEQ multiplex PCR, and TCRdb holds only the in-frame ones, with some missing. The sample holds some 60,000 clones, about 87% seen once. The J gene is TRBJ2-3, the V gene TRBV5-6; the match to TRBD1 covers 9 bases. The specimen sequenced was peripheral blood. The sequence came from a man aged 65-85 years with acute or convalescent COVID-19. Here the CDR3 reads CASSLLGTGRTDTQYF. In DNA form, the CDR3 reads TGTGCCAGCAGCCTCTTAGGGACAGGGCGCACAGATACGCAGTATTTT.